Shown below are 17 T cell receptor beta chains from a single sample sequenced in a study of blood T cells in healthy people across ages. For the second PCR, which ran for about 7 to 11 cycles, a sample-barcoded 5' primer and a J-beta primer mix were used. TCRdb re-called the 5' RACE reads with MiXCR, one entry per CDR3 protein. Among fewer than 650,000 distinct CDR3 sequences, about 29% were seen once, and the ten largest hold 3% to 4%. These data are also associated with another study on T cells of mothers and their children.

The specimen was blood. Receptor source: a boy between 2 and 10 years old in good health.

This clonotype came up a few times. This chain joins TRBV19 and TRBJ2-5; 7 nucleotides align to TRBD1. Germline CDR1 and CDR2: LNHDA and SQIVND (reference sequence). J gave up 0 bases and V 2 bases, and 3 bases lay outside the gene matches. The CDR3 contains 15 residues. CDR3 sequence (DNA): TGTGCCAGTAGTATACTGACAGGGAACCAAGAGACCCAGTACTTC. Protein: CASSILTGNQETQYF.

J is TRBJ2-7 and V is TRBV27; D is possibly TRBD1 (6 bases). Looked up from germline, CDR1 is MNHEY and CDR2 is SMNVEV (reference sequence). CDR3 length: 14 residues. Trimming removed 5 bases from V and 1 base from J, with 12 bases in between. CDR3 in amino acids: CASSAYRESYEQYF. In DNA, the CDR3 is TGTGCCAGCAGTGCATACAGGGAATCCTACGAGCAGTACTTC.

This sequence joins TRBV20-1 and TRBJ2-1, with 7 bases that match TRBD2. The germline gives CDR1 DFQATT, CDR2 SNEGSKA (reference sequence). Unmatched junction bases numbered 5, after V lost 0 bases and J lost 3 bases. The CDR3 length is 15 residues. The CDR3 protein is CSARDLAGDYNEQFF. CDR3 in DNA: TGCAGTGCTAGAGATTTGGCGGGAGACTACAATGAGCAGTTCTTC.

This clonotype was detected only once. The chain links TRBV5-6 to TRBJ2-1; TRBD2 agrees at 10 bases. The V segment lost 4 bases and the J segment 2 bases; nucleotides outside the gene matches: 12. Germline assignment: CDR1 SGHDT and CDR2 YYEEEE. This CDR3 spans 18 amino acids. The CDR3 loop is CASSPPPSGSLTYNEQFF. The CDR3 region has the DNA TGTGCCAGCAGCCCCCCGCCTAGCGGGAGCCTTACCTACAATGAGCAGTTCTTC.

CDR3 in amino acids: CSAREQRSTDTQYF. The CDR3 DNA reads as TGCAGTGCTAGAGAGCAGCGAAGCACAGATACGCAGTATTTT. V usage is TRBV20-1 and J usage is TRBJ2-3; D remains unclear. The CDR3 runs 14 residues. Looked up from germline, CDR1 is DFQATT and CDR2 is SNEGSKA (reference sequence). Trimming removed 0 bases at V and 0 bases at J, with 7 bases between.

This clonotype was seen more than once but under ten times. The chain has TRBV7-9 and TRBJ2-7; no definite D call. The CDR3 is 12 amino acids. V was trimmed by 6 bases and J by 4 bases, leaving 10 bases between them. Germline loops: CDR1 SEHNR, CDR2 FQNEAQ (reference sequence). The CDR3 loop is CASSNMAYEQYF. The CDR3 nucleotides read TGTGCCAGCAGTAATATGGCTTACGAGCAGTACTTC.

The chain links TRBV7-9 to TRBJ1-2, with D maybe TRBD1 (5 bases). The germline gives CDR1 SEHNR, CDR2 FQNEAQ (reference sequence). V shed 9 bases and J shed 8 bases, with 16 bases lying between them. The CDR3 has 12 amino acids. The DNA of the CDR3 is TGTGCCAGTGGGGGGAACCTTGGGGGCTACACCTTC. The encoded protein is CASGGNLGGYTF.

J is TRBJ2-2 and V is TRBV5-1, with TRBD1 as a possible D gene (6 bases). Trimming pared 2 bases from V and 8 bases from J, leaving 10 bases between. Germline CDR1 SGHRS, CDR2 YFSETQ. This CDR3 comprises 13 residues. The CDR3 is CASSFRQEGELFF. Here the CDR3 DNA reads TGCGCCAGCAGCTTTCGACAGGAGGGGGAGCTGTTTTTT.

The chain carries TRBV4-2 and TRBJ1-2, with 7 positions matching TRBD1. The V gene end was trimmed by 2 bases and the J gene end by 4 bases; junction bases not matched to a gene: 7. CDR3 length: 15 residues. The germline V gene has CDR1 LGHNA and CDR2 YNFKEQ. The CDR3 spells CASSQSPTGFYGYTF. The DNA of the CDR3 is TGTGCCAGCAGCCAATCGCCGACAGGGTTCTATGGCTACACCTTC.

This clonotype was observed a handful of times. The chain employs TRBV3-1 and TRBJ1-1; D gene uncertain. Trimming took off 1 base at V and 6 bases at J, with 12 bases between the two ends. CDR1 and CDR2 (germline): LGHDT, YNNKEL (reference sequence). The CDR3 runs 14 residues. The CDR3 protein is CASSQATRQSEAFF. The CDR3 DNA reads TGTGCCAGCAGCCAAGCGACAAGACAATCTGAAGCTTTCTTT. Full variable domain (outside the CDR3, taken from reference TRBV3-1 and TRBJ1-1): DTAVSQTPKYLVTQMGNDKSIKCEQNLGHDTMYWYKQDSKKFLKIMFSYNNKELIINETVPNRFSPKSPDKAHLNLHINSLELGDSAVYFCASSQATRQSEAFFGQGTRLTVV.

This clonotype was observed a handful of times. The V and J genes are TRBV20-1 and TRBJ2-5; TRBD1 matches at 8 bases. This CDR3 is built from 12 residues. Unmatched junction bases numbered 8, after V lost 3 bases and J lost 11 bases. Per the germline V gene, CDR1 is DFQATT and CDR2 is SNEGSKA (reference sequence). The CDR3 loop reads CSARTGTGEQYF. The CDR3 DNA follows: TGCAGTGCTAGGACCGGGACAGGAGAGCAGTACTTC.

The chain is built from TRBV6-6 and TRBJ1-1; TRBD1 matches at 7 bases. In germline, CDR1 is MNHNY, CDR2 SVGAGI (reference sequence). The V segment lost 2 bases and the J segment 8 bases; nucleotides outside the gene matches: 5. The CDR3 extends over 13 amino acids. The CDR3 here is CASSYLDRVEAFF. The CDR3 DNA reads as TGTGCCAGCAGTTACCTCGACAGGGTAGAAGCTTTCTTT.

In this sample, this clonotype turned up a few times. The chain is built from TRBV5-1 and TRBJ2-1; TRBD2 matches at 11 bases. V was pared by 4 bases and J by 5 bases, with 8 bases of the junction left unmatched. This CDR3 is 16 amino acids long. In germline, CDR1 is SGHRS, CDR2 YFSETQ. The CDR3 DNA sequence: TGCGCCAGCAGCACCGTAGGACTAGCGGGCCACAATGAGCAGTTCTTC. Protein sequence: CASSTVGLAGHNEQFF. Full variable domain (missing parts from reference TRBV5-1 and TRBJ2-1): KAGVTQTPRYLIKTRGQQVTLSCSPISGHRSVSWYQQTPGQGLQFLFEYFSETQRNKGNFPGRFSGRQFSNSRSEMNVSTLELGDSALYLCASSTVGLAGHNEQFFGPGTRLTVL.

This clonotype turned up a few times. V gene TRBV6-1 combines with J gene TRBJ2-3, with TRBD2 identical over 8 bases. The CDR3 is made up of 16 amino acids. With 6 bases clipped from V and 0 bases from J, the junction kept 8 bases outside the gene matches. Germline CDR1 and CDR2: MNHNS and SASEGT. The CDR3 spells CASRALAELSTDTQYF. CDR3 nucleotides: TGTGCCAGCAGAGCACTAGCGGAGCTTAGCACAGATACGCAGTATTTT.

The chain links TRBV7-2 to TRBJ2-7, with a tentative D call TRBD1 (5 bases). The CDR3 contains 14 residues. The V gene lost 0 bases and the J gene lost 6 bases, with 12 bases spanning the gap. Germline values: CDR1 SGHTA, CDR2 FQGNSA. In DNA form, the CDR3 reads TGTGCCAGCAGCTTAGCAGGGGCTGTTGGCGAGCAGTACTTC. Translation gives CASSLAGAVGEQYF.

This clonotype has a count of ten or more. The CDR3 protein is CASSLDQRNIQYF. As DNA, the CDR3 is TGTGCCAGCAGCTTAGATCAGCGGAACATTCAGTACTTC. The rearrangement links TRBV11-2 to TRBJ2-4; the D gene is possibly TRBD2 (5 bases). CDR1 is SGHAT and CDR2 is FQNNGV in the germline V gene. This CDR3 is built from 13 residues. V lost 0 bases and J lost 7, with 7 bases in between.

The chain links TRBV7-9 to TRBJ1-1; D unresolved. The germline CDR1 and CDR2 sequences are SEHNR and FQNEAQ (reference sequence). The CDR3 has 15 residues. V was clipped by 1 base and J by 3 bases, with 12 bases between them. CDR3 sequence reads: CASSLGWGQDTEAFF. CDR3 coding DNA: TGTGCCAGCAGCTTAGGATGGGGTCAGGACACTGAAGCTTTCTTT. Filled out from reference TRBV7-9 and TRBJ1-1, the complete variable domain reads DTGVSQNPRHKITKRGQNVTFRCDPISEHNRLYWYRQTLGQGPEFLTYFQNEAQLEKSRLLSDRFSAERPKGSFSTLEIQRTEQGDSAMYLCASSLGWGQDTEAFFGQGTRLTVV.